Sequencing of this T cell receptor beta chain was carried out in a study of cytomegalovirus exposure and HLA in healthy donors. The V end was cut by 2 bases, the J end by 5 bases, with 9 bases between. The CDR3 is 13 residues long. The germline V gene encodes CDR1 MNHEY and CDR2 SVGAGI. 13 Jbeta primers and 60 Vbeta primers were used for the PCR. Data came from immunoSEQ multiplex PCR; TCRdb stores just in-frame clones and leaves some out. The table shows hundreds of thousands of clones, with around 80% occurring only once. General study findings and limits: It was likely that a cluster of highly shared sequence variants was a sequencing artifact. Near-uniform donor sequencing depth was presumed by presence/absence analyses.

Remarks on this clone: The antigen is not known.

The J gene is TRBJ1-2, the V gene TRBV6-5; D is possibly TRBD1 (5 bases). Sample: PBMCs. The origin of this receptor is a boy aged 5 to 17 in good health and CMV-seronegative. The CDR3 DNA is TGTGCCAGCAGTTACGCGGGGGTATATGGCTACACCTTC. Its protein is CASSYAGVYGYTF.